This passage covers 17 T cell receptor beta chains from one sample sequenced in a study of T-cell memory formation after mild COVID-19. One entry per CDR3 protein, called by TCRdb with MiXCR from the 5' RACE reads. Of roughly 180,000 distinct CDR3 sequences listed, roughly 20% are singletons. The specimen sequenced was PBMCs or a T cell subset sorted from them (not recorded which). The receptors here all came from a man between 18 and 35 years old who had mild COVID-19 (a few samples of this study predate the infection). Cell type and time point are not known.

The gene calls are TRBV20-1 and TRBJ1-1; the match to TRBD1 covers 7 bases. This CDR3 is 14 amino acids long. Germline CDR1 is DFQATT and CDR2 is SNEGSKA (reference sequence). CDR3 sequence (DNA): TGCAATGCCAGGGAATTCAGGGGGGGGACTGAAGCTTTCTTT. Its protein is CNAREFRGGTEAFF.

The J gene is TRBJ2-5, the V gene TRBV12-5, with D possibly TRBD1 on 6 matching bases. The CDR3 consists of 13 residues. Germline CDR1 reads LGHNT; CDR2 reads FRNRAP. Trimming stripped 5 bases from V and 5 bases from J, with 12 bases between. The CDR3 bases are TGTGCTAGTGGTCCCACAGGGTTTGAGACCCAGTACTTC. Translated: CASGPTGFETQYF. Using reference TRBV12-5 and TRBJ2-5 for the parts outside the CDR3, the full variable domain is DARVTQTPRHKVTEMGQEVTMRCQPILGHNTVFWYRQTMMQGLELLAYFRNRAPLDDSGMPKDRFSAEMPDATLATLKIQPSEPRDSAVYFCASGPTGFETQYFGPGTRLLVL.

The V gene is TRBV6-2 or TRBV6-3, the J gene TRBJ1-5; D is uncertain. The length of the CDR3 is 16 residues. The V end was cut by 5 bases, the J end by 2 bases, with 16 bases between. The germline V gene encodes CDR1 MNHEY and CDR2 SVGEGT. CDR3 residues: CASSPIAGEGNQPQHF. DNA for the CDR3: TGTGCCAGCAGTCCCATAGCCGGGGAGGGCAATCAGCCCCAGCATTTT.

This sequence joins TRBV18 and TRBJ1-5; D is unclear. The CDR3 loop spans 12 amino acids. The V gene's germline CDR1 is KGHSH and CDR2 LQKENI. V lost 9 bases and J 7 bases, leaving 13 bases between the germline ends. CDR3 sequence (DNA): TGTGCCAGTTCGCCAAGACGCCAGCCCCAGCATTTT. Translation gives CASSPRRQPQHF.

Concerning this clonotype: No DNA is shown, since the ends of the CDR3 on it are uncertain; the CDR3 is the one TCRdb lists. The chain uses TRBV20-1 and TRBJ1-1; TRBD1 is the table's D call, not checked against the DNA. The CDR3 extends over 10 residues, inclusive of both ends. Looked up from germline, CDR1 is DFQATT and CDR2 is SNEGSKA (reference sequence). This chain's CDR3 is CSAVGTGTFF.

In nucleotides, the CDR3 is TGCAGCGTTGGCCTCTCTGGGGCCAACGTCCTGACTTTC. It yields the protein CSVGLSGANVLTF. This sequence joins TRBV29-1 and TRBJ2-6; unclear D gene. V was trimmed by 4 bases and J by 0 bases, leaving 4 bases between them. Per the germline V gene, CDR1 is SQVTM and CDR2 is ANQGSEA. This CDR3 has 13 amino acids.

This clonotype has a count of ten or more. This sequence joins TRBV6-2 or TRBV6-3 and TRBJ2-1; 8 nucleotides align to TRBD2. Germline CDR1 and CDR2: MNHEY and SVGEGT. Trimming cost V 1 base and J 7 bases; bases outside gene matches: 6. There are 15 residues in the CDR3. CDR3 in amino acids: CASSYYDGGGNEQFF. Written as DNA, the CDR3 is TGTGCCAGCAGTTACTATGACGGGGGGGGAAATGAGCAGTTCTTC.

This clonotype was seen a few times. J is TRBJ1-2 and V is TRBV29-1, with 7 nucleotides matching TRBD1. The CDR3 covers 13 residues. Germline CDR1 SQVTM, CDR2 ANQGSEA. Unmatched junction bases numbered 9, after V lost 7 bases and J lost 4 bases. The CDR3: CSGSTQGVYGYTF. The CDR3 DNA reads TGCAGCGGATCCACCCAGGGGGTCTATGGCTACACCTTC.

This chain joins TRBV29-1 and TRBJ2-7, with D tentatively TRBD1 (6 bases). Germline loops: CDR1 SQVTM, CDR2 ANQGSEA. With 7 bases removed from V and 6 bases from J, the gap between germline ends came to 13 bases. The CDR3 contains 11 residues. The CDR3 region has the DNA TGCAGCGCTTTACAGGGTCGCGAGCAGTACTTC. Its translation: CSALQGREQYF.

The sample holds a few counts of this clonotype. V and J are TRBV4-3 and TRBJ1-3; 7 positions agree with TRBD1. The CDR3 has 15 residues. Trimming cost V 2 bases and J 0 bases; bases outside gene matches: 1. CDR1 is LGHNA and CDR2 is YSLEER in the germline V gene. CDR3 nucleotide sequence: TGCGCCAGCAGCCAACGACAGGGCTCTGGAAACACCATATATTTT. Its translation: CASSQRQGSGNTIYF.

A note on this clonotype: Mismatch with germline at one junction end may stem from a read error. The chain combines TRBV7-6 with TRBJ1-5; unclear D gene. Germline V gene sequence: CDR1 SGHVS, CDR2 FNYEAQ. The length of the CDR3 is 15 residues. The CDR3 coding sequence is TGTGCCAGCAGCTTATTTGAAGGGAGCCATCAGCCCAAGCATTTT. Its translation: CASSLFEGSHQPKHF.

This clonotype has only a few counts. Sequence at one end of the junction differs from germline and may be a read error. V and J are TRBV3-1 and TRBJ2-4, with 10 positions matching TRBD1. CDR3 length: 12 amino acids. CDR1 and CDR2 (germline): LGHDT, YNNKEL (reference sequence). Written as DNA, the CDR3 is TGTGCCAGCAGCGGGCCCGGGACAGGGGCGAACTTC. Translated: CASSGPGTGANF.

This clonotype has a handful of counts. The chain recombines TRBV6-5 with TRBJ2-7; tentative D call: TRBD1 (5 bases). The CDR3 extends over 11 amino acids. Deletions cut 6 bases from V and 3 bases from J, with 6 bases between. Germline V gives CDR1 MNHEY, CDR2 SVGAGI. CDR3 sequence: CASRDNYEQYF. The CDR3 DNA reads TGTGCCAGCAGGGACAACTACGAGCAGTACTTC.

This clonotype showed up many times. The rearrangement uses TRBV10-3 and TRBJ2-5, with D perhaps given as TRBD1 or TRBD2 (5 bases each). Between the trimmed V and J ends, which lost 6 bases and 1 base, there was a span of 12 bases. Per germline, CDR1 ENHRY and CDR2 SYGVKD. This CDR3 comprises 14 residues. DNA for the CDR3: TGTGCCATCAGCCCCGCAGGGAGCCAAGAGACCCAGTACTTC. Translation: CAISPAGSQETQYF.

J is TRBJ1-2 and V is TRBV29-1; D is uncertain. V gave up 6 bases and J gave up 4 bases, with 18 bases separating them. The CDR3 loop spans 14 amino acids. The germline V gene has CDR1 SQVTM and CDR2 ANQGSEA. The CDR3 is CSVRRQADPYGYTF. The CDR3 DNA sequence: TGCAGCGTCCGCCGGCAGGCGGACCCCTATGGCTACACCTTC.

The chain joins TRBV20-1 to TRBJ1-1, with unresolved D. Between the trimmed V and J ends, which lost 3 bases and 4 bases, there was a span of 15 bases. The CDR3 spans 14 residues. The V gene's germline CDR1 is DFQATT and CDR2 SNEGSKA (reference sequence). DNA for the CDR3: TGCAGTGCTAGTAGGCAGTGGAAATCCACTGAAGCTTTCTTT. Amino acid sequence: CSASRQWKSTEAFF.

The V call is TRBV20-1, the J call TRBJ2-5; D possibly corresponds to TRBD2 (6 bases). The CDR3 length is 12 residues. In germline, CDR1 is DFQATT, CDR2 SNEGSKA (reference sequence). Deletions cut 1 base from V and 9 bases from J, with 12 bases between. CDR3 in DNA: TGCAGTGCTAGAGGCGCCGCGGGGTCCCAGTACTTC. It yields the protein CSARGAAGSQYF.